One and the same sample provided the 5 T cell receptor beta chains below, sequenced in a study of T cells after yellow fever vaccination. A single record per CDR3 protein comes from TCRdb applying MiXCR to the 5' RACE reads. The sample yields 300,000 to 400,000 distinct CDR3 sequences, roughly 8.7% seen once. The sample here was PBMCs, taken on the day of the first yellow fever vaccination. The receptors originated from a young man who received the YFV17D yellow fever vaccine.

CDR3 region: CASSQNLRETQYF. The DNA of the CDR3 is TGCGCCAGCAGCCAAAACCTCCGGGAGACCCAGTACTTC. The chain uses TRBV4-1 and TRBJ2-5; D is uncertain. This CDR3 is 13 amino acids long. CDR1 and CDR2 (germline): MGHRA, YSYEKL. Trimming took 2 bases from V and 5 from J, leaving 9 bases between them.

This clonotype has ten or more counts. The chain joins TRBV6-2 or TRBV6-3 to TRBJ2-2; a weak D match, TRBD1 (6 bases). V shed 7 bases and J shed 7 bases, with 13 bases lying between them. The CDR3 is made up of 13 amino acids. Germline V gives CDR1 MNHEY, CDR2 SVGEGT. CDR3 DNA: TGTGCCAGCACCCAGGGGACGGTCGGGGAGCTGTTTTTT. It yields the protein CASTQGTVGELFF.

This clonotype was counted between two and nine times. The V and J genes are TRBV6-5 and TRBJ2-2; D gene uncertain. Germline V gene data show CDR1 as MNHEY and CDR2 as SVGAGI. V lost 2 bases, J lost 6 bases, and 10 bases lay in between. The CDR3 length is 14 residues. The CDR3 DNA sequence: TGTGCCAGCAGTTACAGGACCAGAGCCGGGGAGCTGTTTTTT. This sequence encodes CASSYRTRAGELFF.

The rearrangement joins TRBV6-4 to TRBJ2-7; maybe TRBD1 (6 bases). Per the germline V gene, CDR1 is MRHNA and CDR2 is SNTAGT. The V end lost 9 bases, the J end lost 2 bases, and 8 bases lay between the germline ends. This CDR3 has 11 amino acids. The CDR3: CARGAAYEQYV. The DNA for the CDR3 is TGTGCCAGGGGGGCGGCCTACGAGCAGTACGTC.

The V gene is TRBV4-3, the J gene TRBJ2-7; 9 bases are shared with TRBD1. The length of the CDR3 is 15 residues. The V and J ends lost 4 bases and 9 bases, in that order; junction bases with no gene match: 13. Germline V gene lookup returns CDR1 LGHNA and CDR2 YSLEER. The CDR3 reads CASSPGQGWGSGQYV. CDR3 DNA: TGCGCCAGCAGCCCGGGACAGGGTTGGGGTAGCGGGCAGTACGTC.